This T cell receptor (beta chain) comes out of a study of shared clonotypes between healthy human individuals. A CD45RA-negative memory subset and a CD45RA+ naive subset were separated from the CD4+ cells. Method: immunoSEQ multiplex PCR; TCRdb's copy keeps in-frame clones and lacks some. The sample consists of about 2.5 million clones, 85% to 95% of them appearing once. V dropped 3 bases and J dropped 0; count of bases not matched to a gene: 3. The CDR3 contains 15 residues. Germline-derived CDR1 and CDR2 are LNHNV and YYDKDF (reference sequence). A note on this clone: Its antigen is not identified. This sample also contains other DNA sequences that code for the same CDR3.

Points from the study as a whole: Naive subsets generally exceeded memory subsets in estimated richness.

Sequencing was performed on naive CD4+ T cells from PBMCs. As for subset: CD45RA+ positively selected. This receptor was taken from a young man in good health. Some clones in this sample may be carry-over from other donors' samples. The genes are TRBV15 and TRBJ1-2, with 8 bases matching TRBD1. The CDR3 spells CATSRGTGTNYGYTF. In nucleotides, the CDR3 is TGTGCCACCAGCAGGGGGACAGGCACTAACTATGGCTACACCTTC.